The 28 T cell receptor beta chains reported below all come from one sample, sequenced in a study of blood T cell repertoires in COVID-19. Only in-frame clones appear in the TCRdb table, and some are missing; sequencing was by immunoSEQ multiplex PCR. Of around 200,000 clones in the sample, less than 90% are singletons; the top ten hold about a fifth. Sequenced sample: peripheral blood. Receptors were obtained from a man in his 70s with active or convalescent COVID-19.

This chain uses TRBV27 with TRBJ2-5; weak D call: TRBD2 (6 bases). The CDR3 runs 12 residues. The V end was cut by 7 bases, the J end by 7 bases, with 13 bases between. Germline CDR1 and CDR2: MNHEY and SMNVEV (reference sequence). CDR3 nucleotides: TGTGCCAGCAACTCACCCGGGGGGACCCAGTACTTC. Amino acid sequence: CASNSPGGTQYF.

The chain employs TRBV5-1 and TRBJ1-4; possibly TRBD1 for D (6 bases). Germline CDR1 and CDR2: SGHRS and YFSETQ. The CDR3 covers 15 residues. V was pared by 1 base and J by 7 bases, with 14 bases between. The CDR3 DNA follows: TGCGCCAGCAGCTTGCATGGCGTCAGGGGTGAAAAACTGTTTTTT. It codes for CASSLHGVRGEKLFF.

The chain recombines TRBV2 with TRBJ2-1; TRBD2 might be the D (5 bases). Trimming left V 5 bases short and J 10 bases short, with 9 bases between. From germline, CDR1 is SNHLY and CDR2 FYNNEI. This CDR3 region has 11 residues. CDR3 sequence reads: CASSQLGEQFF. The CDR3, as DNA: TGTGCCAGCAGTCAACTAGGGGAGCAGTTCTTC.

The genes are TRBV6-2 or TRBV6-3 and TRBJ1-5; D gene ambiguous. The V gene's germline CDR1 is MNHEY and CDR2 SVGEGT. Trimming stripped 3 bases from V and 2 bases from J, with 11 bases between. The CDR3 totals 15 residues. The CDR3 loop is CASSYGHSRNQPQHF. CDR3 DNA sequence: TGTGCCAGCAGTTATGGCCATTCCCGCAATCAGCCCCAGCATTTT.

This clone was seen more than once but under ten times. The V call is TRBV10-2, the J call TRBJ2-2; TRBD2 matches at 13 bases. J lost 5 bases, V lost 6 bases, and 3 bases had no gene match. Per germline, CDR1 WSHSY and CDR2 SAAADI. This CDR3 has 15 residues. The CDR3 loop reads CASRPGLAGTGELFF. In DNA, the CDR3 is TGCGCCAGCAGACCGGGACTAGCGGGAACCGGGGAGCTGTTTTTT.

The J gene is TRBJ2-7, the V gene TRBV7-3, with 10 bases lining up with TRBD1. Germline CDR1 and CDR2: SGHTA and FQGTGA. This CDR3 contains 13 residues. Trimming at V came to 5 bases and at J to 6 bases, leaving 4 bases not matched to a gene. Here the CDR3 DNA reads TGTGCCAGCAGCCGGGACAGGGGACTCGAGCAGTACTTC. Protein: CASSRDRGLEQYF.

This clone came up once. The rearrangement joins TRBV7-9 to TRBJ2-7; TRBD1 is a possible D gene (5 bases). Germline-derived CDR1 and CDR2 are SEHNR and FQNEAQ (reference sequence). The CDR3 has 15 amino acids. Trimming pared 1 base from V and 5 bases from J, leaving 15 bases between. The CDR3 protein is CASSLVFSGFDEQYF. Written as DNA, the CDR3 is TGTGCCAGCAGCTTAGTATTCTCAGGGTTCGACGAGCAGTACTTC.

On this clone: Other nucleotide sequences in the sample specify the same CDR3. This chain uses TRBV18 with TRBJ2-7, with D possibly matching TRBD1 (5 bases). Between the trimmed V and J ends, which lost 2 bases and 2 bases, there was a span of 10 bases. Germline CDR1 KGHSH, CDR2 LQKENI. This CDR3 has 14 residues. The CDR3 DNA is TGTGCCAGCTCACCAGGCCAGGGCGCCTACGAGCAGTACTTC. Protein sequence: CASSPGQGAYEQYF.

The CDR3: CAWSIGGGGNSPLHF. CDR3 sequence (DNA): TGTGCCTGGAGTATCGGCGGGGGCGGAAATTCACCCCTCCACTTT. This chain uses TRBV30 with TRBJ1-6, with TRBD1 as a possible D gene (6 bases). V lost 2 bases and J lost 7, with 15 bases in between. Per germline, CDR1 GTSNPN and CDR2 SVGIG (reference sequence). CDR3 length equals 15 residues.

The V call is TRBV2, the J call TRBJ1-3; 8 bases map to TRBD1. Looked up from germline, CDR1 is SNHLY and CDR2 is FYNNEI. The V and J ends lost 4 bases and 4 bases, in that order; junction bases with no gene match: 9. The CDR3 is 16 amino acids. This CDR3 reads CASSALGQGLGNTIYF. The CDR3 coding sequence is TGTGCCAGCAGTGCTCTCGGACAGGGCTTGGGAAACACCATATATTTT.

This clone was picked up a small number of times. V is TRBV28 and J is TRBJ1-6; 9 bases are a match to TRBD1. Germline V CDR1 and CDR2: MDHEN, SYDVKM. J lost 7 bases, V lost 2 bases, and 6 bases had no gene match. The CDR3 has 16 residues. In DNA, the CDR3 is TGTGCCAGCAGTTTAGTTGGGACAGGGAGAAATTCACCCCTCCACTTT. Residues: CASSLVGTGRNSPLHF.

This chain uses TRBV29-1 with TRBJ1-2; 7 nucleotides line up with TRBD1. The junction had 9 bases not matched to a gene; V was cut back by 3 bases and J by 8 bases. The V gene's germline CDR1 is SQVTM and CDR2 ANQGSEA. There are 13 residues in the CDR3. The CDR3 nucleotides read TGCAGCGTTGAGTTCGAGGGGGCGCCGGGCTACACCTTC. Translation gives CSVEFEGAPGYTF.

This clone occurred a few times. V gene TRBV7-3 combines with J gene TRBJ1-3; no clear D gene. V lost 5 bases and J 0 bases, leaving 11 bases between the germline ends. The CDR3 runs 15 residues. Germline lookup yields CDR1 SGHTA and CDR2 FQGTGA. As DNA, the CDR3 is TGTGCCAGCAGCCTAGTTGGTGGCTCTGGAAACACCATATATTTT. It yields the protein CASSLVGGSGNTIYF.

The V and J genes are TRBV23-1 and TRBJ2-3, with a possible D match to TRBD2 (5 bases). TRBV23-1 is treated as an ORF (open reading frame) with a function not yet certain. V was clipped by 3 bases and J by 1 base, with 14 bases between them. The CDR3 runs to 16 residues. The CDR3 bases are TGCGCCAGCAGTCACCCAACACGGGGTCGCACAGATACGCAGTATTTT. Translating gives CASSHPTRGRTDTQYF.

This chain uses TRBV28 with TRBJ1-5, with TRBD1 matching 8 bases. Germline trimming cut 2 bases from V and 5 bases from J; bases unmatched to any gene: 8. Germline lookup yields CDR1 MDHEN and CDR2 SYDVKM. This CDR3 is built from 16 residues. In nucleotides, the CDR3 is TGTGCCAGCAGTTTACCAGGGGGCGCGGACCATCAGCCCCAGCATTTT. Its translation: CASSLPGGADHQPQHF.

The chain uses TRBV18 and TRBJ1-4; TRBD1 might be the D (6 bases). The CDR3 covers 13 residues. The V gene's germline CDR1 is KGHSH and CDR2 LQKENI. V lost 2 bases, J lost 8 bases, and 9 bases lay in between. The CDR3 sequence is CASSPSGDEKLFF. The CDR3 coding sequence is TGTGCCAGCTCACCATCAGGGGACGAAAAACTGTTTTTT.

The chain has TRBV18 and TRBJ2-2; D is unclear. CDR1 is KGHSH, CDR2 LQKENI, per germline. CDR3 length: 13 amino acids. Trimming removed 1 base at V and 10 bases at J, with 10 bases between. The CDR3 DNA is TGTGCCAGCTCACCACGGGCAGGCCCGGAGCTGTTTTTT. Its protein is CASSPRAGPELFF.

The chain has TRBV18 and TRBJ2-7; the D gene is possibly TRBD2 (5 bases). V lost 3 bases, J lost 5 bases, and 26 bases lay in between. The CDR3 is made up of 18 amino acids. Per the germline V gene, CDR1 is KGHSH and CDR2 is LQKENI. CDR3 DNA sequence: TGTGCCAGCTCACCCAATGTTCTACCGGCATCTGCGAGGGACGAGCAGTACTTC. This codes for CASSPNVLPASARDEQYF.

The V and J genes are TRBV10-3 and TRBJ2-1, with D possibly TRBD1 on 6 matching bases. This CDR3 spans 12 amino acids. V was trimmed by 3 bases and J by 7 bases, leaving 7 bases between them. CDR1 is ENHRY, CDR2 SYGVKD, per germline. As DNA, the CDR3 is TGTGCCATCAGTGACAGGGGTAATGAGCAGTTCTTC. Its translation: CAISDRGNEQFF.

CDR3 sequence reads: CATSGGQPDTEAFF. The CDR3 bases are TGTGCCACCAGTGGTGGACAGCCGGACACTGAAGCTTTCTTT. V is TRBV24-1 and J is TRBJ1-1; possibly TRBD1 for D (6 bases). Germline V gene lookup returns CDR1 KGHDR and CDR2 SFDVKD. V was shortened by 5 bases and J by 3 bases, with 12 bases between the two germline ends. CDR3 length equals 14 residues.

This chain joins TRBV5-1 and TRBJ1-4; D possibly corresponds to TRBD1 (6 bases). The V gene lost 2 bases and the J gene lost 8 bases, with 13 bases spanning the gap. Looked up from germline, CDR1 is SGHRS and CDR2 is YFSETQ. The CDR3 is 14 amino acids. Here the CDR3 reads CASSLNRVGEKLFF. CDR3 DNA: TGCGCCAGCAGCTTAAACAGGGTTGGAGAAAAACTGTTTTTT.

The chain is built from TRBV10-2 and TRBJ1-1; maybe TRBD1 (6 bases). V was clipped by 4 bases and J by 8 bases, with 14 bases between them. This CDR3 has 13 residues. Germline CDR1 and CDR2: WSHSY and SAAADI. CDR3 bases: TGCGCCAGCAGTGGGGACACCACACTGGAAGCTTTCTTT. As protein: CASSGDTTLEAFF.

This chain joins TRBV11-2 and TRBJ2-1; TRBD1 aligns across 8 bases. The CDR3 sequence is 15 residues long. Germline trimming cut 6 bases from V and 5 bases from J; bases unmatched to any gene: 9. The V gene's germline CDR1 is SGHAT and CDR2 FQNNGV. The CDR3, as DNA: TGTGCCAGCAGAGGAGGGGGACAGGTTCACAATGAGCAGTTCTTC. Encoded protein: CASRGGGQVHNEQFF.

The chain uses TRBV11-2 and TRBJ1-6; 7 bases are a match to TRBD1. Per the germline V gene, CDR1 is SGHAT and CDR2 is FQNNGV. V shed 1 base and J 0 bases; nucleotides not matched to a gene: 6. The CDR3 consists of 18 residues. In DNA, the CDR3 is TGTGCCAGCAGCTTAGTAGGGGGCCGGAGCTCCTATAATTCACCCCTCCACTTT. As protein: CASSLVGGRSSYNSPLHF.

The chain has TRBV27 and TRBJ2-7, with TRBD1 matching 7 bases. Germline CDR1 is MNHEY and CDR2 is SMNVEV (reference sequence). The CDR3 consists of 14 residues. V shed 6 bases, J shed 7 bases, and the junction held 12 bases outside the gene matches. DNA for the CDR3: TGTGCCAGCAGGCCGGGACAGAGCACCTTAGAGCAGTACTTC. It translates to CASRPGQSTLEQYF.

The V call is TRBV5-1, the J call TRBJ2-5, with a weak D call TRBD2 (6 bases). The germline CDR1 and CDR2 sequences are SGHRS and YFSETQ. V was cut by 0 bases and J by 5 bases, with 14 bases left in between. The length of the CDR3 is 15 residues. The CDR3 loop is CASSLATSVGETQYF. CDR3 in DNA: TGCGCCAGCAGCTTGGCGACTAGTGTAGGGGAGACCCAGTACTTC. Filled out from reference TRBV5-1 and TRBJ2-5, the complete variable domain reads KAGVTQTPRYLIKTRGQQVTLSCSPISGHRSVSWYQQTPGQGLQFLFEYFSETQRNKGNFPGRFSGRQFSNSRSEMNVSTLELGDSALYLCASSLATSVGETQYFGPGTRLLVL.

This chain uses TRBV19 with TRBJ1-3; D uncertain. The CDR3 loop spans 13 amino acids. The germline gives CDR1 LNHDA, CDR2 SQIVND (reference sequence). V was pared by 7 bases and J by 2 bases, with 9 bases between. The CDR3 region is CASTSTAGNTIYF. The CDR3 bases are TGTGCCAGTACCTCCACTGCTGGAAACACCATATATTTT. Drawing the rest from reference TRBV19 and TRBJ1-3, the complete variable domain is DGGITQSPKYLFRKEGQNVTLSCEQNLNHDAMYWYRQDPGQGLRLIYYSQIVNDFQKGDIAEGYSVSREKKESFPLTVTSAQKNPTAFYLCASTSTAGNTIYFGEGSWLTVV.

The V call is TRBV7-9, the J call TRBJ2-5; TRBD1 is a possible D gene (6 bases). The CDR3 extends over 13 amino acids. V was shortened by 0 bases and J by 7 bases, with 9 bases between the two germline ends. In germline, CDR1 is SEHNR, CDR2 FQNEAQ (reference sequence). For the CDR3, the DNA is TGTGCCAGCAGCTTAGCGGGGGCAGGGACCCAGTACTTC. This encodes CASSLAGAGTQYF.